Listed below are T cell receptor beta chains from one sample, sequenced in a study of T cells after yellow fever vaccination. Using its own MiXCR run on the 5' RACE reads, TCRdb lists one record per CDR3 protein. The repertoire holds under 150,000 distinct CDR3 sequences, roughly 15% seen once, with roughly 44% in the top ten. The sequenced sample was CD8+ T cells sorted from PBMCs, obtained 5 days after the yellow fever booster vaccination. These receptors all come from a young man who received the YFV17D yellow fever vaccine. Each CDR3 is given with its conserved first and last residue. Each record gives: D gene, clone size, V gene, J gene, CDR3 protein, CDR3 DNA. A D gene is named only where the DNA matches it firmly. The size field is filled for only some rows; it gives once, few, many or a size class.

.	few	TRBV4-1	TRBJ2-1	CASRVITGAGYNEQFF	TGCGCCAGCAGAGTAATTACTGGGGCCGGCTACAATGAGCAGTTCTTC
.	.	TRBV7-8	TRBJ2-1	CASSLAPLDSSYNEQFF	TGTGCCAGCAGCTTAGCCCCCCTGGACAGCTCCTACAATGAGCAGTTCTTC
.	few	TRBV11-2	TRBJ2-7	CASSPPRMGRGLTYEQYF	TGTGCCAGCAGCCCACCTCGGATGGGTAGGGGACTCACCTACGAGCAGTACTTC
.	few	TRBV21-1	TRBJ2-7	CASKEDVRNYEQYF	TGTGCCAGCAAGGAGGACGTCAGGAACTACGAGCAGTACTTC
.	few	TRBV7-9	TRBJ1-5	CASSADIPVGRPQHF	TGTGCCAGCAGCGCCGACATCCCGGTGGGGCGGCCCCAGCATTTT
.	few	TRBV15	TRBJ2-7	CATSRDLGRGNEQYF	TGTGCCACCAGCAGAGATCTTGGCAGGGGCAACGAGCAGTACTTC
.	.	TRBV6-5	TRBJ2-2	CASSYSTRGLGELFF	TGTGCCAGCAGTTACTCGACTAGGGGCTTGGGGGAGCTGTTTTTT
.	few	TRBV5-1	TRBJ2-5	CASSLTRRLIVTGLQETQYF	TGCGCCAGCAGCTTGACTCGGCGCCTCATCGTGACAGGTCTTCAAGAGACCCAGTACTTC
.	many	TRBV9	TRBJ2-2	CASSDQAGNTGELFF	TGTGCCAGCAGCGACCAGGCAGGGAACACCGGGGAGCTGTTTTTT
.	few	TRBV27	TRBJ2-7	CASSLSGRHYEQYF	TGTGCCAGCAGTTTATCGGGCAGACACTACGAGCAGTACTTC
.	few	TRBV4-1	TRBJ2-5	CASSQVFPGARETQYF	TGCGCCAGCAGCCAAGTCTTCCCGGGGGCGCGAGAGACCCAGTACTTC
.	few	TRBV4-3	TRBJ1-4	CASSQVGNEKLFF	TGCGCCAGCAGCCAAGTAGGGAATGAAAAACTGTTTTTT
.	.	TRBV10-3	TRBJ1-1	CAISASGESNTEAFF	TGTGCCATCAGTGCATCAGGGGAATCGAACACTGAAGCTTTCTTT